This entry features one T cell receptor (beta chain) sequence. Its antigen is unknown. Germline V gene sequence: CDR1 SGDLS, CDR2 YYNGEE. This CDR3 has 17 amino acids. V lost 4 bases, J lost 7 bases, and 11 bases stayed unmatched. The sample comes from a study of identifying expanded T cells in peripheral blood. Study conclusions and caveats: About 1.3 clones differed between technical replicates, versus approximately 16 and 20 over time. Roughly two-week clone count variance significantly increased as total template count grew.

Clones were read by immunoSEQ multiplex PCR, and TCRdb kept only the in-frame ones, dropping some. Among around 76,000 clones listed, about nine tenths were seen once. The chain links TRBV9 to TRBJ2-1; 13 bases align to TRBD2. Material: blood. The TCR was taken from a person aged 18 to 69 in good health. The CDR3 region is CASSPRLAGGFGNEQFF. In nucleotides, the CDR3 is TGTGCCAGCAGCCCCCGACTAGCGGGAGGTTTCGGGAATGAGCAGTTCTTC.